A single sample is the source of the 27 T cell receptor beta chains below, sequenced in a study of T cell responses to AZD1222 COVID-19 vaccine (dated by TCRdb to about 2021). Read against the paper, the sample's time point label means: baseline before first vaccination. The library relied on the immunoSEQ multiplex PCR assay. The table comes from immuneACCESS by way of TCRdb, which keeps in-frame sequences with V and J called. Part of the clones is missing from these tables; in studies checked, under half for an unresolved V gene and the rest for unknown reasons. Across this sample there are more than 60,000 clones, with approximately 90% seen only once. The top ten clones comprise roughly 24% of the sample. This specimen was peripheral blood, taken on day 0 of AZD1222 vaccination. These receptors all come from an adult in good health.

This clone was seen once. J is TRBJ2-7 and V is TRBV2; possibly TRBD1 for D (5 bases). Germline lookup yields CDR1 SNHLY and CDR2 FYNNEI. The CDR3 covers 12 residues. The V and J ends lost 4 bases and 4 bases respectively, with 8 bases between them. The CDR3 nucleotides read TGTGCCAGCAGTGCTCAGGGTTACGAGCAGTACTTC. Protein: CASSAQGYEQYF. The full variable domain, with the rest looked up from reference TRBV2 and TRBJ2-7, is EPEVTQTPSHQVTQMGQEVILRCVPISNHLYFYWYRQILGQKVEFLVSFYNNEISEKSEIFDDQFSVERPDGSNFTLKIRSTKLEDSAMYFCASSAQGYEQYFGPGTRLTVT.

The gene calls are TRBV12-3 or TRBV12-4 and TRBJ1-5; D remains ambiguous. This CDR3 comprises 13 residues. V lost 6 bases, J lost 3 bases, and 9 bases lay in between. CDR3 sequence: CASSKSINQPQHF. CDR3 nucleotides: TGTGCCAGCAGCAAATCTATCAATCAGCCCCAGCATTTT.

The chain links TRBV7-6 to TRBJ2-3, with 7 bases that match TRBD2. V shed 5 bases and J 0 bases; nucleotides not matched to a gene: 11. Per the germline V gene, CDR1 is SGHVS and CDR2 is FNYEAQ. This CDR3 is built from 17 residues. CDR3 sequence: CASSLTPPAGSTDTQYF. CDR3 coding DNA: TGTGCCAGCAGCCTCACACCACCAGCGGGAAGCACAGATACGCAGTATTTT.

The V and J genes are TRBV2 and TRBJ2-1, with D possibly matching TRBD1 (7 bases). Germline CDR1 SNHLY, CDR2 FYNNEI. The ends were cut back, 1 base at V and 8 bases at J, with 12 bases in the middle. There are 14 residues in the CDR3. The CDR3 loop reads CASSEDRGGDEQFF. The CDR3 DNA is TGTGCCAGCAGTGAAGACAGGGGAGGAGATGAGCAGTTCTTC.

The chain employs TRBV30 and TRBJ1-1; tentative D call: TRBD1 (6 bases). CDR1 is GTSNPN and CDR2 is SVGIG in the germline V gene (reference sequence). The CDR3 sequence is 12 residues long. The germline V and J ends were trimmed by 3 bases and 6 bases, with 11 bases remaining between them. CDR3 region: CAWRRGGAEAFF. Here the CDR3 DNA reads TGTGCCTGGAGGAGGGGGGGGGCTGAAGCTTTCTTT.

CDR3 amino acids: CASGTPGQTYEQYF. Here the CDR3 DNA reads TGTGCTAGTGGTACCCCTGGACAAACCTACGAGCAGTACTTC. The gene calls are TRBV12-5 and TRBJ2-7, with a weak D call TRBD1 (5 bases). V was shortened by 5 bases and J by 2 bases, with 13 bases between the two germline ends. The CDR3 has 14 amino acids. Germline values: CDR1 LGHNT, CDR2 FRNRAP. Supplemented by reference TRBV12-5 and TRBJ2-7, the full variable domain reads DARVTQTPRHKVTEMGQEVTMRCQPILGHNTVFWYRQTMMQGLELLAYFRNRAPLDDSGMPKDRFSAEMPDATLATLKIQPSEPRDSAVYFCASGTPGQTYEQYFGPGTRLTVT.

V and J are TRBV10-1 and TRBJ2-1, with a possible D match to TRBD1 (6 bases). The CDR3 has 15 amino acids. The V and J ends lost 4 bases and 9 bases respectively, with 19 bases between them. Per germline, CDR1 WNHNN and CDR2 SYGVQD (reference sequence). The CDR3 reads CASSVSTDSWGEQFF. In DNA form, the CDR3 reads TGCGCCAGCAGTGTCAGCACGGACAGTTGGGGTGAGCAGTTCTTC.

The chain recombines TRBV29-1 with TRBJ1-1, with TRBD1 as a possible D gene (5 bases). This CDR3 is 11 amino acids long. Germline V gene sequence: CDR1 SQVTM, CDR2 ANQGSEA. The germline V and J ends were trimmed by 4 bases and 5 bases, with 8 bases remaining between them. This chain's CDR3 is CSVVGRTEAFF. In DNA, the CDR3 is TGCAGCGTTGTGGGGCGTACTGAAGCTTTCTTT. The full variable domain, with the rest looked up from reference TRBV29-1 and TRBJ1-1, is SAVISQKPSRDICQRGTSLTIQCQVDSQVTMMFWYRQQPGQSLTLIATANQGSEATYESGFVIDKFPISRPNLTFSTLTVSNMSPEDSSIYLCSVVGRTEAFFGQGTRLTVV.

The chain has TRBV19 and TRBJ2-5; possibly TRBD2 for D (5 bases). Germline V gives CDR1 LNHDA, CDR2 SQIVND (reference sequence). CDR3 length: 15 amino acids. Trimming cost V 5 bases and J 1 base, with 14 bases left between them. The DNA of the CDR3 is TGTGCCAGTAGTGAACGACACGGGGTCCAAGAGACCCAGTACTTC. Amino acid sequence: CASSERHGVQETQYF.

V gene TRBV19 combines with J gene TRBJ2-5, with D uncertain. Germline V lookup: CDR1 LNHDA, CDR2 SQIVND (reference sequence). With 4 bases removed from V and 5 bases from J, the gap between germline ends came to 14 bases. This CDR3 comprises 14 residues. Written as DNA, the CDR3 is TGTGCCAGTAGTAAGGGCCCAAGGCGGGAGACCCAGTACTTC. It specifies CASSKGPRRETQYF.

The chain employs TRBV19 and TRBJ2-6; 9 positions agree with TRBD1. The junction had 12 bases not matched to a gene; V was cut back by 10 bases and J by 2 bases. The CDR3 runs to 17 residues. The germline V gene has CDR1 LNHDA and CDR2 SQIVND (reference sequence). CDR3 in DNA: TGTGCCACTACTTCTCCGGGACAGGGAGCTGGGGCCAACGTCCTGACTTTC. It codes for CATTSPGQGAGANVLTF.

The chain employs TRBV6-2 or TRBV6-3 and TRBJ2-2; TRBD2 aligns across 7 bases. The CDR3 covers 15 residues. Trimming removed 7 bases from V and 0 bases from J; junction bases left unmatched: 5. Germline V CDR1 and CDR2: MNHEY, SVGEGT. The CDR3 spells CASNPGGANTGELFF. The CDR3 DNA reads as TGTGCCAGCAACCCTGGGGGGGCGAACACCGGGGAGCTGTTTTTT.

The chain carries TRBV2 and TRBJ2-1, with D perhaps being TRBD1 or TRBD2 (6 bases each). This CDR3 has 15 residues. V was shortened by 2 bases and J by 7 bases, with 15 bases between the two germline ends. Germline-derived CDR1 and CDR2 are SNHLY and FYNNEI. CDR3 in DNA: TGTGCCAGCAGTGAAACAGGGACTTCTTGGAATGAGCAGTTCTTC. This sequence encodes CASSETGTSWNEQFF.

The gene calls are TRBV30 and TRBJ1-6; no definite D call. CDR3 length: 13 amino acids. Per the germline V gene, CDR1 is GTSNPN and CDR2 is SVGIG (reference sequence). The V gene lost 0 bases and the J gene lost 11 bases, with 11 bases spanning the gap. CDR3 sequence (DNA): TGTGCCTGGAGTGTACGGGAAGGGACACCCCTCCACTTT. Translating gives CAWSVREGTPLHF.

The chain uses TRBV2 and TRBJ2-2, with TRBD1 as a possible D gene (5 bases). This CDR3 is built from 13 residues. In germline, CDR1 is SNHLY, CDR2 FYNNEI. The V and J ends lost 8 bases and 4 bases respectively, with 11 bases between them. CDR3 region: CASGEQATGELFF. For the CDR3, the DNA is TGTGCCAGCGGAGAACAGGCCACCGGGGAGCTGTTTTTT.

This clone came up once. The genes are TRBV3-1 (or the pseudogene TRBV3-2) and TRBJ1-2; 7 positions match TRBD1. Germline loops: CDR1 LGHDT, CDR2 YNNKEL (reference sequence). The CDR3 has 15 amino acids. The V segment lost 1 base and the J segment 0 bases; nucleotides outside the gene matches: 2. This CDR3 is CASSQVTGSNYGYTF. For the CDR3, the DNA is TGTGCCAGCAGCCAAGTGACAGGGTCTAACTATGGCTACACCTTC.

V usage is TRBV14 and J usage is TRBJ1-1, with 10 bases lining up with TRBD1. The germline V gene encodes CDR1 SGHDN and CDR2 FVKESK. This CDR3 is 14 amino acids long. Losses at the gene ends were 4 bases for V and 6 bases for J; bases not matched to a gene: 5. CDR3 nucleotide sequence: TGTGCCAGCAGCCCCCGGACAGGGGGGGCTGAAGCTTTCTTT. This codes for CASSPRTGGAEAFF.

This clone was found a few times. The CDR3 loop is CASSGEDVQPQHF. CDR3 nucleotides: TGTGCCAGCAGCGGGGAAGACGTTCAGCCCCAGCATTTT. J is TRBJ1-5 and V is TRBV2; unclear D gene. CDR1 and CDR2 from the germline V gene are SNHLY and FYNNEI. The ends were cut back, 6 bases at V and 6 bases at J, with 12 bases in the middle. This CDR3 region has 13 residues.

The chain uses TRBV29-1 and TRBJ2-3, with a possible D match to TRBD1 (5 bases). This CDR3 region has 13 residues. The germline V gene encodes CDR1 SQVTM and CDR2 ANQGSEA. V was shortened by 3 bases and J by 1 base, with 8 bases between the two germline ends. The CDR3 DNA sequence: TGCAGCGTTGACTCAGGGCGCACAGATACGCAGTATTTT. Translation: CSVDSGRTDTQYF.

The chain combines TRBV27 with TRBJ2-1; D remains unclear. V was cut by 7 bases and J by 4 bases, with 14 bases left in between. The length of the CDR3 is 14 residues. Germline lookup yields CDR1 MNHEY and CDR2 SMNVEV (reference sequence). For the CDR3, the DNA is TGTGCCAGCAAGGTAGGAAAAGGTTACAATGAGCAGTTCTTC. It codes for CASKVGKGYNEQFF.

The rearrangement links TRBV27 to TRBJ1-4; TRBD1 matches 8 bases. Germline values: CDR1 MNHEY, CDR2 SMNVEV (reference sequence). Unmatched junction bases numbered 2, after V lost 3 bases and J lost 11 bases. The CDR3 length is 12 residues. The CDR3 coding sequence is TGTGCCAGCAGTTTCCGACAGGGGAAACTGTTTTTT. Translated, it gives CASSFRQGKLFF.

The genes are TRBV29-1 and TRBJ2-1; the match to TRBD2 covers 9 bases. Germline trimming cut 4 bases from V and 1 base from J; bases unmatched to any gene: 11. CDR3 size: 17 residues. CDR1 is SQVTM and CDR2 is ANQGSEA in the germline V gene. CDR3 nucleotide sequence: TGCAGCGTTGGATACGCTAGCGGGATCTCTTCCTACAATGAGCAGTTCTTC. Translated, it gives CSVGYASGISSYNEQFF.

The CDR3 loop is CAISELVRDQPQHF. The CDR3, as DNA: TGTGCCATCAGTGAGTTGGTGAGGGATCAGCCCCAGCATTTT. V and J are TRBV10-3 and TRBJ1-5; D not resolved. CDR3 size: 14 residues. V was pared by 1 base and J by 5 bases, with 9 bases between. Germline loops: CDR1 ENHRY, CDR2 SYGVKD.

The rearrangement joins TRBV5-6 to TRBJ2-2, with 15 bases that match TRBD2. Trimming at V came to 5 bases and at J to 4 bases, leaving 12 bases not matched to a gene. Germline CDR1 SGHDT, CDR2 YYEEEE. The CDR3 runs to 19 residues. The CDR3 bases are TGTGCCAGCAGTCGTGGACTAGCGGGAGGGCCCTCGGGCACCGGGGAGCTGTTTTTT. It encodes CASSRGLAGGPSGTGELFF.

The V call is TRBV28, the J call TRBJ2-1; D unclear. Germline assignment: CDR1 MDHEN and CDR2 SYDVKM. V lost 3 bases and J lost 4, with 13 bases in between. This CDR3 has 15 amino acids. This CDR3 reads CASSFVQKAYNEQFF. In DNA, the CDR3 is TGTGCCAGCAGTTTCGTTCAGAAGGCGTACAATGAGCAGTTCTTC.

This clone was seen a single time. The chain couples TRBV19 to TRBJ2-4; D is uncertain. The length of the CDR3 is 15 residues. The V end was cut by 0 bases, the J end by 5 bases, with 11 bases between. Germline V lookup: CDR1 LNHDA, CDR2 SQIVND (reference sequence). The DNA for the CDR3 is TGTGCCAGTAGTATAGATCAAACCCCGGAAAACATTCAGTACTTC. Protein: CASSIDQTPENIQYF.

This chain connects TRBV6-5 to TRBJ1-4, with D perhaps matching TRBD1 (5 bases). Trimming took 2 bases from V and 8 from J, leaving 12 bases between them. The CDR3 loop spans 14 amino acids. In germline, CDR1 is MNHEY, CDR2 SVGAGI. The CDR3 DNA follows: TGTGCCAGCAGTTACGGCGGGACGCTCGAAAAACTGTTTTTT. Its translation is CASSYGGTLEKLFF.